Below, 28 T cell receptor beta chains from the same sample are listed, as sequenced in a study of blood T cell repertoires in COVID-19 (dated by TCRdb to 2020 to 2021). Preparation of the library involved the immunoSEQ multiplex PCR assay. TCRdb re-hosts the immuneACCESS table, in-frame sequences only. Its copies lack some clones; in the studies checked, an unresolved V gene accounts for under half of them, and the cause for the rest is not known. Counted in this sample were 470,000 or so clones; approximately 90% of them appeared once. The ten largest clones capture approximately 2% of the sample. Source material: PBMCs or T cells enriched from blood (not recorded which). The receptors shown here come from a woman under 30 with acute COVID-19.

The chain uses TRBV12-3 or TRBV12-4 and TRBJ1-1, with 8 bases identical to TRBD1. The CDR3 extends over 12 amino acids. J gave up 8 bases and V 7 bases, and 6 bases lay outside the gene matches. The CDR3 coding sequence is TGTGCCAGCACCCGGACAGGGCTAGAAGCTTTCTTT. Translating gives CASTRTGLEAFF.

This chain links TRBV4-3 with TRBJ1-2, with D possibly matching TRBD1 (5 bases). This CDR3 is 12 amino acids long. Germline V gene sequence: CDR1 LGHNA, CDR2 YSLEER. Trimming removed 3 bases at V and 8 bases at J, with 10 bases between. CDR3 coding DNA: TGCGCCAGCAGCCACCAGGGTGGCGGCTACACCTTC. It codes for CASSHQGGGYTF.

The chain has TRBV2 and TRBJ1-1; TRBD1 might be the D (5 bases). Trimming removed 3 bases at V and 1 base at J, with 6 bases between. The CDR3 is 13 residues long. CDR1 SNHLY and CDR2 FYNNEI come from the germline V gene. CDR3 region: CASSDGGNTEAFF. The CDR3 bases are TGTGCCAGCAGTGACGGGGGGAACACTGAAGCTTTCTTT.

The chain uses TRBV7-8 and TRBJ1-1, with D tentatively TRBD1 (5 bases). The CDR3 consists of 15 residues. V was pared by 2 bases and J by 3 bases, with 13 bases between. Germline V gene sequence: CDR1 SGHVS, CDR2 FQNEAQ. CDR3 nucleotides: TGTGCCAGCAGCTTAAAACGGACGGGGGACACTGAAGCTTTCTTT. Protein product: CASSLKRTGDTEAFF.

The chain combines TRBV4-1 with TRBJ2-5; 9 positions match TRBD2. V lost 0 bases, J lost 5 bases, and 1 base stayed unmatched. The CDR3 is 14 amino acids. Germline V gene lookup returns CDR1 MGHRA and CDR2 YSYEKL. CDR3 DNA: TGCGCCAGCAGCCAAGACGGACTAGCGGAGACCCAGTACTTC. This gives the protein CASSQDGLAETQYF.

This chain joins TRBV5-3 and TRBJ1-1; 9 bases are a match to TRBD1. TRBV5-3 is an ORF, and what it does is uncertain. Losses at the gene ends were 4 bases for V and 3 bases for J; bases not matched to a gene: 4. The CDR3 spans 14 residues. The CDR3 nucleotides read TGTGCCAGAAGCGCGGGACAGGGCCACACTGAAGCTTTCTTT. Translating it yields CARSAGQGHTEAFF.

The J gene is TRBJ1-6, the V gene TRBV7-8, with 7 bases identical to TRBD1. Germline CDR1 reads SGHVS; CDR2 reads FQNEAQ. Germline trimming cut 1 base from V and 7 bases from J; bases unmatched to any gene: 10. The CDR3 runs 17 residues. The CDR3: CASSLEIVWGQNSPLHF. CDR3 coding DNA: TGTGCCAGCAGCTTAGAGATCGTTTGGGGACAGAATTCACCCCTCCACTTT.

To note about this clone: Other DNA sequences in this sample translate to the same CDR3. The rearrangement uses TRBV3-1 (or the pseudogene TRBV3-2) and TRBJ1-1; D unclear. The V end was cut by 0 bases, the J end by 10 bases, with 6 bases between. The CDR3 is 11 amino acids. Germline V gene lookup returns CDR1 LGHDT and CDR2 YNNKEL (reference sequence). This CDR3 reads CASSQDRGAFF. DNA for the CDR3: TGTGCCAGCAGCCAAGATCGCGGAGCTTTCTTT.

The chain is built from TRBV14 and TRBJ2-5; 13 bases map to TRBD2. The CDR3 extends over 17 amino acids. V shed 1 base and J 5 bases; nucleotides not matched to a gene: 7. In germline, CDR1 is SGHDN, CDR2 FVKESK. CDR3 amino acids: CASSQGLAGGWEETQYF. DNA for the CDR3: TGTGCCAGCAGCCAAGGACTAGCGGGAGGATGGGAGGAGACCCAGTACTTC.

The chain recombines TRBV11-1 with TRBJ2-5, with 8 bases that match TRBD2. Germline V gives CDR1 SGHAT, CDR2 FQDESV (reference sequence). The CDR3 consists of 14 residues. V lost 6 bases to trimming and J lost 2 bases; unmatched junction nucleotides: 5. CDR3 protein: CASRIGGGQETQYF. CDR3 nucleotide sequence: TGTGCCAGCAGGATCGGCGGGGGGCAAGAGACCCAGTACTTC.

The genes are TRBV6-1 and TRBJ1-2; D remains ambiguous. V was cut by 7 bases and J by 6 bases, with 15 bases left in between. The CDR3 totals 13 residues. Germline assignment: CDR1 MNHNS and CDR2 SASEGT. DNA for the CDR3: TGTGCCAGCAAGTTGGGCGTGGGTGATGGCTACACCTTC. Translated: CASKLGVGDGYTF.

V is TRBV7-2 and J is TRBJ1-1; maybe TRBD1 (5 bases). Germline assignment: CDR1 SGHTA and CDR2 FQGNSA. The CDR3 is made up of 13 amino acids. V lost 6 bases, J lost 5 bases, and 13 bases lay in between. CDR3 nucleotides: TGTGCCAGCAGTCAAACAGGCGATACTGAAGCTTTCTTT. This gives the protein CASSQTGDTEAFF.

The V call is TRBV25-1, the J call TRBJ2-2, with TRBD1 matching 8 bases. Germline V gives CDR1 MGHDK, CDR2 SYGVNS. Trimming removed 4 bases from V and 13 bases from J; junction bases left unmatched: 8. This CDR3 comprises 13 residues. CDR3 in DNA: TGTGCCAGCAGTGGATATGGACAGGGTGGGCTGTTTTTT. It is translated as CASSGYGQGGLFF. The full variable domain, rest sourced from reference TRBV25-1 and TRBJ2-2, is EADIYQTPRYLVIGTGKKITLECSQTMGHDKMYWYQQDPGMELHLIHYSYGVNSTEKGDLSSESTVSRIRTEHFPLTLESARPSHTSQYLCASSGYGQGGLFFGEGSRLTVL.

The chain links TRBV4-2 to TRBJ2-1, with 13 bases identical to TRBD2. The CDR3 has 16 amino acids. Germline CDR1 and CDR2: LGHNA and YNFKEQ. V shed 2 bases, J shed 5 bases, and the junction held 3 bases outside the gene matches. The DNA of the CDR3 is TGTGCCAGCAGCCAACCCGGGACTAGCGGGAACAATGAGCAGTTCTTC. Protein product: CASSQPGTSGNNEQFF.

The chain has TRBV28 and TRBJ2-7; maybe TRBD2 (7 bases). The germline gives CDR1 MDHEN, CDR2 SYDVKM. The CDR3 length is 12 residues. V was clipped by 3 bases and J by 5 bases, with 8 bases between them. CDR3 nucleotide sequence: TGTGCCAGCAGTTTCGGGGGGCACGAGCAGTACTTC. The encoded protein is CASSFGGHEQYF.

This clone was detected only once. This specimen includes other DNA sequences encoding the same CDR3. V and J are TRBV5-4 and TRBJ2-7; weak D call: TRBD2 (5 bases). This CDR3 comprises 14 residues. Germline lookup yields CDR1 SGHNT and CDR2 YYREEE (reference sequence). V lost 2 bases and J lost 2, with 11 bases in between. The CDR3 DNA follows: TGTGCCAGCAGCTTTTCCGGACTCGCCTACGAGCAGTACTTC. This encodes CASSFSGLAYEQYF.

J is TRBJ2-7 and V is TRBV28, with D unclear. Germline CDR1 is MDHEN and CDR2 is SYDVKM. V lost 6 bases to trimming and J lost 6 bases, with 6 bases between them. This CDR3 comprises 10 residues. The chain's CDR3 is CASRSLEQYF. The CDR3 bases are TGTGCCAGCAGATCCCTCGAGCAGTACTTC. Together with reference TRBV28 and TRBJ2-7, the CDR3 gives the full variable domain: DVKVTQSSRYLVKRTGEKVFLECVQDMDHENMFWYRQDPGLGLRLIYFSYDVKMKEKGDIPEGYSVSREKKERFSLILESASTNQTSMYLCASRSLEQYFGPGTRLTVT.

The V and J genes are TRBV9 and TRBJ1-2; no firm D call. V lost 0 bases and J lost 4, with 13 bases in between. CDR1 and CDR2 (germline): SGDLS, YYNGEE. The length of the CDR3 is 15 residues. The CDR3 coding sequence is TGTGCCAGCAGCGTAGGGCTGAGACTGACCTATGGCTACACCTTC. Encoded protein: CASSVGLRLTYGYTF.

This chain links TRBV3-1 (or the pseudogene TRBV3-2) with TRBJ1-6; possible D gene TRBD1, 5 bases. The V end was cut by 1 base, the J end by 11 bases, with 12 bases between. The CDR3 is 14 amino acids. The germline V gene encodes CDR1 LGHDT and CDR2 YNNKEL (reference sequence). The CDR3 DNA is TGTGCCAGCAGCCAAGGAGGTGGGGGGGCACCCCTCCACTTT. Its protein is CASSQGGGGAPLHF.

This clone has a handful of counts. This rearrangement joins TRBV29-1 to TRBJ1-1, with D hard to call. In germline, CDR1 is SQVTM, CDR2 ANQGSEA. The V end was cut by 7 bases, the J end by 5 bases, with 8 bases between. The CDR3 has 10 amino acids. CDR3 sequence (DNA): TGCAGCGGAAGCTGGACTGAAGCTTTCTTT. It yields the protein CSGSWTEAFF.

This clone was detected once. The V and J genes are TRBV4-2 and TRBJ1-4, with 9 bases lining up with TRBD1. This CDR3 has 17 amino acids. The J segment lost 5 bases and the V segment lost 4 bases, leaving 11 bases of the junction unmatched. Germline CDR1 and CDR2: LGHNA and YNFKEQ. CDR3 region: CASSPGTGQGANEKLFF. Here the CDR3 DNA reads TGTGCCAGCAGCCCCGGGACAGGGCAGGGAGCGAATGAAAAACTGTTTTTT.

The chain uses TRBV28 and TRBJ2-2; D is ambiguous. Germline values: CDR1 MDHEN, CDR2 SYDVKM. The CDR3 has 15 residues. V was clipped by 8 bases and J by 0 bases, with 13 bases between them. This CDR3 reads CASLQSTANTGELFF. The CDR3 DNA sequence: TGTGCCAGCCTACAGTCTACTGCGAACACCGGGGAGCTGTTTTTT.

Here the CDR3 reads CASSWDRPNSPLHF. The DNA for the CDR3 is TGTGCCAGCAGCTGGGACAGGCCGAATTCACCCCTCCACTTT. J is TRBJ1-6 and V is TRBV7-3; 8 positions agree with TRBD1. This CDR3 comprises 14 residues. Germline-derived CDR1 and CDR2 are SGHTA and FQGTGA. V was clipped by 4 bases and J by 7 bases; unmatched bases: 3.

This chain joins TRBV7-9 and TRBJ2-3; weak D call: TRBD2 (6 bases). Germline CDR1 reads SEHNR; CDR2 reads FQNEAQ (reference sequence). The germline V and J ends were trimmed by 0 bases and 3 bases, with 7 bases remaining between them. CDR3 length: 14 residues. The CDR3 loop is CASSLAGGTDTQYF. The CDR3 DNA is TGTGCCAGCAGCTTAGCGGGGGGAACAGATACGCAGTATTTT.

This chain uses TRBV29-1 with TRBJ2-5; 8 bases match TRBD2. The CDR3 runs to 13 residues. With V trimmed by 4 bases and J by 1 base, 2 bases remained unmatched. Germline values: CDR1 SQVTM, CDR2 ANQGSEA. CDR3 nucleotides: TGCAGCGTTGGTACTAGCGGCCAAGAGACCCAGTACTTC. Translated, it gives CSVGTSGQETQYF.

The V gene is TRBV5-1, the J gene TRBJ1-2, with 8 bases fitting TRBD1. Looked up from germline, CDR1 is SGHRS and CDR2 is YFSETQ. This CDR3 has 15 residues. V dropped 4 bases and J dropped 7; count of bases not matched to a gene: 12. This CDR3 is CASSTTAGQGGGYTF. Here the CDR3 DNA reads TGCGCCAGCAGCACCACCGCCGGACAGGGAGGTGGCTACACCTTC.

This clone was recorded a few times. This chain joins TRBV2 and TRBJ1-4; 8 nucleotides match TRBD1. This CDR3 spans 13 amino acids. Germline assignment: CDR1 SNHLY and CDR2 FYNNEI. J was trimmed by 8 bases and V by 6 bases; bases with no gene match: 5. The CDR3 DNA reads as TGTGCCAGCAGGTGGACAGGGCTCGAAAAACTGTTTTTT. Translated: CASRWTGLEKLFF.

This chain joins TRBV12-5 and TRBJ2-1, with D perhaps TRBD1 (6 bases). V lost 6 bases and J lost 5, with 14 bases in between. CDR1 is LGHNT, CDR2 FRNRAP, per germline. The CDR3 length is 14 residues. The CDR3 DNA sequence: TGTGCTAGTGGAACCGGGACAAACGACAATGAGCAGTTCTTC. The encoded protein is CASGTGTNDNEQFF.